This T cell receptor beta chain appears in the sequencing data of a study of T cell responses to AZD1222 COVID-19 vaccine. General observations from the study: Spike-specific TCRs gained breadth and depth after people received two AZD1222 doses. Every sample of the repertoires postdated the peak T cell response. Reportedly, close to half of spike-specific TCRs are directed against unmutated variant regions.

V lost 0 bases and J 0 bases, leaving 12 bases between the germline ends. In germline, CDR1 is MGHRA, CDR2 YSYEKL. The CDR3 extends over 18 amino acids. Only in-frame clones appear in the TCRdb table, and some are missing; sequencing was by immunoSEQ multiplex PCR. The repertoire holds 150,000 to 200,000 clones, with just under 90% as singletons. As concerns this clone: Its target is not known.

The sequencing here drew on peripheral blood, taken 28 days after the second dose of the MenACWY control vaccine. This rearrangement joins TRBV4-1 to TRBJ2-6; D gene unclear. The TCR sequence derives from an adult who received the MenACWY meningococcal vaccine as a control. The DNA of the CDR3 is TGCGCCAGCAGCCAAGACGGCACCTCCATCTCTGGGGCCAACGTCCTGACTTTC. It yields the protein CASSQDGTSISGANVLTF.